This T cell receptor beta chain was captured in a study of spatial heterogeneity in lung cancer. Germline V gene lookup returns CDR1 SGHDN and CDR2 FVKESK. The V end was cut by 0 bases, the J end by 6 bases, with 18 bases between. This CDR3 region has 16 residues. The sample's time point: sample taken at primary tumor resection. This clonotype was seen many times. As yet, its antigen is unknown. In TCRdb, the 5' RACE reads were re-called with MiXCR into one record per CDR3 protein. The table lists around 13,000 distinct CDR3 sequences, approximately 5% of them singletons. Findings and caveats of the study: Beta chains had an estimated 13% coverage of tumor T cells, and alpha chains had around 6.9%. Counts of expanded alpha and beta TCRs within tumors tracked the tumor nonsynonymous mutation count.

The chain recombines TRBV14 with TRBJ2-7; TRBD1 is a possible D gene (5 bases). This specimen consisted of lung tumor tissue, obtained at surgery. The TCR sequence derives from a male donor with early-stage non-small cell lung cancer. The CDR3 is CASSQDLGQFLSEQYF. The CDR3 DNA reads TGTGCCAGCAGCCAAGATTTGGGGCAGTTTTTATCCGAGCAGTACTTC. The whole variable domain, remainder taken from reference TRBV14 and TRBJ2-7, is EAGVTQFPSHSVIEKGQTVTLRCDPISGHDNLYWYRRVMGKEIKFLLHFVKESKQDESGMPNNRFLAERTGGTYSTLKVQPAELEDSGVYFCASSQDLGQFLSEQYFGPGTRLTVT.